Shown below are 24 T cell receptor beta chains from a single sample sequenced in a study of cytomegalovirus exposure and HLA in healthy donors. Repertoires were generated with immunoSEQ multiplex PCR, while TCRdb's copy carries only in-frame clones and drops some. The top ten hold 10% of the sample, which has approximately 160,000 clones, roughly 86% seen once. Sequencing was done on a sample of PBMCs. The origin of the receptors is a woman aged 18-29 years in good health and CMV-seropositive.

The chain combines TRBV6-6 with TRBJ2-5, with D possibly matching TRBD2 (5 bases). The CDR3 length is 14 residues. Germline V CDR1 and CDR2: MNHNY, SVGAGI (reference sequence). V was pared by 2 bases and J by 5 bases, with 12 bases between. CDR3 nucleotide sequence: TGTGCCAGCAGTTACCCTAGCCCTGGGGAGACCCAGTACTTC. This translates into CASSYPSPGETQYF.

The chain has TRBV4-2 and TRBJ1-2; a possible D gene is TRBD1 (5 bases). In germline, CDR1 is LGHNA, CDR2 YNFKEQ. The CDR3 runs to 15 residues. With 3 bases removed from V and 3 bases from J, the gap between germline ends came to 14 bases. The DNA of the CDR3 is TGTGCCAGCAGCCAGGTCTTCGGAGGGGACTATGGCTACACCTTC. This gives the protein CASSQVFGGDYGYTF.

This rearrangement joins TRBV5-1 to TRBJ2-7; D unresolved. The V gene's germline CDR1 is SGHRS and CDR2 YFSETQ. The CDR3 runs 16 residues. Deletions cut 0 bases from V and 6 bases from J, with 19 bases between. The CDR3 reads CASSLVAQRSASEQYF. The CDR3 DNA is TGCGCCAGCAGCTTGGTGGCGCAGAGGAGCGCTTCCGAGCAGTACTTC.

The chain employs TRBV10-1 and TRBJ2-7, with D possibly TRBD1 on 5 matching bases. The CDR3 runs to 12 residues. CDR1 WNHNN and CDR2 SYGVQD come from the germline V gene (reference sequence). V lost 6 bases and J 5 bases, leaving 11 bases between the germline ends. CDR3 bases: TGCGCCAGCAGCCTCGGCAGGGACGAGCAGTACTTC. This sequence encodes CASSLGRDEQYF.

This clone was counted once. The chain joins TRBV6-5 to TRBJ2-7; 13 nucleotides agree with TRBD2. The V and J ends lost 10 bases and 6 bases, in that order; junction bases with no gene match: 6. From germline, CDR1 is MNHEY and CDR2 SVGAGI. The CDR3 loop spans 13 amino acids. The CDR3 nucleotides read TGTGCCACCCAACTAGCGGGGGGGTCCGAGCAGTACTTC. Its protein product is CATQLAGGSEQYF.

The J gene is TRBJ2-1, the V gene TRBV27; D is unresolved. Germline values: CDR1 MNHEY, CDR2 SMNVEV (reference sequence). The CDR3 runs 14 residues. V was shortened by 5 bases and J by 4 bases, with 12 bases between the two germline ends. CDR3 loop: CASSAQDRYNEQFF. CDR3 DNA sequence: TGTGCCAGCAGTGCCCAGGATAGGTACAATGAGCAGTTCTTC.

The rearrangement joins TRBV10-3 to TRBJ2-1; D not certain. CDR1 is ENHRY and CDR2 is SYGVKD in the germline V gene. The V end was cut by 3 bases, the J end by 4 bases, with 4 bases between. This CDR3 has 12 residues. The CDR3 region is CAISDGYNEQFF. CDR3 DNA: TGTGCCATCAGTGACGGGTACAATGAGCAGTTCTTC.

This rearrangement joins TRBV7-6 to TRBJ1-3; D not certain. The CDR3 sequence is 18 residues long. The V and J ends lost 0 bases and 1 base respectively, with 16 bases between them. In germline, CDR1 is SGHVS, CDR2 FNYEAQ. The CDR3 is CASSLAKWRDPSGNTIYF. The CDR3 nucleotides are TGTGCCAGCAGCTTAGCGAAATGGAGGGATCCTTCTGGAAACACCATATATTTT. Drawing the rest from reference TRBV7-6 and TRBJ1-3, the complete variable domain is GAGVSQSPRYKVTKRGQDVALRCDPISGHVSLYWYRQALGQGPEFLTYFNYEAQQDKSGLPNDRFSAERPEGSISTLTIQRTEQRDSAMYRCASSLAKWRDPSGNTIYFGEGSWLTVV.

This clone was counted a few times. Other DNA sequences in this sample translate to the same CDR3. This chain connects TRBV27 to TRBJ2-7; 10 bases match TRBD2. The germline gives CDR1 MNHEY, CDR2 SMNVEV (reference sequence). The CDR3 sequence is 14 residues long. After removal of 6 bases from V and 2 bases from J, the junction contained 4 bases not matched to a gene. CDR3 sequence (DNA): TGTGCCAGCAGCCCTCTAGCGGGAGCCTACGAGCAGTACTTC. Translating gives CASSPLAGAYEQYF.

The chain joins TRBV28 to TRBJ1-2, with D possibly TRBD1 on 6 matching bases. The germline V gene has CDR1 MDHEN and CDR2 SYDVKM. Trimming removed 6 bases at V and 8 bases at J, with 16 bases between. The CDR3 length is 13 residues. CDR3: CASSPDSWDGYTF. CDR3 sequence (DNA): TGTGCCAGCAGCCCGGACAGTTGGGACGGCTACACCTTC.

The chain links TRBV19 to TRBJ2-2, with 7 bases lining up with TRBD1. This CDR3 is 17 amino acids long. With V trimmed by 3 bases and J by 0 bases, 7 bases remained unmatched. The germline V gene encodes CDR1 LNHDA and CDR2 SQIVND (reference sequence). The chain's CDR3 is CASSIPAQGANTGELFF. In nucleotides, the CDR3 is TGTGCCAGTAGTATCCCGGCCCAGGGGGCGAACACCGGGGAGCTGTTTTTT.

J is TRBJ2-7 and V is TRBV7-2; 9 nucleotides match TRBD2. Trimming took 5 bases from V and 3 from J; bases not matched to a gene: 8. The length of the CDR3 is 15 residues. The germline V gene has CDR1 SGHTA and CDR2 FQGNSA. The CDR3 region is CASSQGVAGVYEQYF. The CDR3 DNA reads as TGTGCCAGCAGCCAAGGGGTAGCGGGGGTCTACGAGCAGTACTTC.

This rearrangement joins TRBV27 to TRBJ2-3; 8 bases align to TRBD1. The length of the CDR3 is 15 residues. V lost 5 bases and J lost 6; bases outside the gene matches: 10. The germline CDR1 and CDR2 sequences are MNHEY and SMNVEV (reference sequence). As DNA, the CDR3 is TGTGCCAGCAGTCTCGGACAGGGACGGACCGATACGCAGTATTTT. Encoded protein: CASSLGQGRTDTQYF.

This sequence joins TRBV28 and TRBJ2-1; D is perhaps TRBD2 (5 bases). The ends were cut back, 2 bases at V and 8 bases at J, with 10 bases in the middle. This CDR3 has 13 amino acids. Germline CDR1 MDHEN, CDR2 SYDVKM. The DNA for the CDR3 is TGTGCCAGCAGTTTAGGAGGCTCGGATGAGCAGTTCTTC. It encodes CASSLGGSDEQFF.

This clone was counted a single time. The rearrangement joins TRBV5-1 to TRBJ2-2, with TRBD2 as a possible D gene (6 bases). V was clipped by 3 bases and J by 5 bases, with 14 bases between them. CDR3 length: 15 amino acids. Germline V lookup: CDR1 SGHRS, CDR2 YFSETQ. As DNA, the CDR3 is TGCGCCAGCAGCTCAGAACTAGCTGAGACCGGGGAGCTGTTTTTT. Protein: CASSSELAETGELFF.

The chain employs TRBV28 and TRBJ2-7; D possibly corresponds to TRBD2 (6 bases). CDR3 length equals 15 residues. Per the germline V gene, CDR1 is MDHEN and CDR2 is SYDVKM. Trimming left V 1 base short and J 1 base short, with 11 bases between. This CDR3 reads CASSLSRDWSYEQYF. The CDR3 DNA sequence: TGTGCCAGCAGTTTATCTCGGGACTGGTCCTACGAGCAGTACTTC.

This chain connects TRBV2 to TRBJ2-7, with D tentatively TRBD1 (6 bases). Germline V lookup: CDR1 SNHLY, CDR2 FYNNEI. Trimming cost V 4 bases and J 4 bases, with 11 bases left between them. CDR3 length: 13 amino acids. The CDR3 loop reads CASSADRFYEQYF. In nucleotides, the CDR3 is TGTGCCAGCAGTGCCGACAGGTTTTACGAGCAGTACTTC.

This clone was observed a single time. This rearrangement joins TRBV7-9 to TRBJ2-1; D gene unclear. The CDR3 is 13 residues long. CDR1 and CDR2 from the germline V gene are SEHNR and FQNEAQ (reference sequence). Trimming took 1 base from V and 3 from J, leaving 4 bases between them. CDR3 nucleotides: TGTGCCAGCAGCTTAGACGGCTACAATGAGCAGTTCTTC. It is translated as CASSLDGYNEQFF.

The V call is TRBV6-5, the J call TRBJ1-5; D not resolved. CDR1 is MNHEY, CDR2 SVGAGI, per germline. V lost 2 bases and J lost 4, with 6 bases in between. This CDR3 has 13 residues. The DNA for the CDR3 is TGTGCCAGCAGTTACACGGGGAATCAGCCCCAGCATTTT. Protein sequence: CASSYTGNQPQHF.

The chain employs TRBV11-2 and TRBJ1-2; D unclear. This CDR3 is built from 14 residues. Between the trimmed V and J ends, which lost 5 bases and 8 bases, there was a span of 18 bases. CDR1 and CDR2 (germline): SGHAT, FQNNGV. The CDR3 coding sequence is TGTGCCAGCAGCCTAAGCGACGGCCACCGGGGCTACACCTTC. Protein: CASSLSDGHRGYTF.

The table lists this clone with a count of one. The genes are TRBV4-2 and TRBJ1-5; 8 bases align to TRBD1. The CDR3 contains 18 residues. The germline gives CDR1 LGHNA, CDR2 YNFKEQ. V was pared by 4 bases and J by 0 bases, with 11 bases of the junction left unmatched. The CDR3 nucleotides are TGTGCCAGCAGCCGAGGTCAGGGGGCAAAATTTAGCAATCAGCCCCAGCATTTT. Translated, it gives CASSRGQGAKFSNQPQHF.

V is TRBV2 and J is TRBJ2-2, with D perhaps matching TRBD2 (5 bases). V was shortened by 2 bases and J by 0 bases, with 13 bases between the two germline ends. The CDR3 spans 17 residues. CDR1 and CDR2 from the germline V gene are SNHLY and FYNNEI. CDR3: CASSESAGTANTGELFF. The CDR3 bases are TGTGCCAGCAGTGAATCGGCGGGTACAGCGAACACCGGGGAGCTGTTTTTT.

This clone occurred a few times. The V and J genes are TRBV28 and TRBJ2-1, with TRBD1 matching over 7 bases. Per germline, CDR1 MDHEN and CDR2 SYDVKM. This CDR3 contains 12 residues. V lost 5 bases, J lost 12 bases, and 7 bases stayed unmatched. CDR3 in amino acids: CASSANRDRQFF. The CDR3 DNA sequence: TGTGCCAGCAGTGCAAACCGGGACAGGCAGTTCTTC. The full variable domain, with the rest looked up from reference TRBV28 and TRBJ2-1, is DVKVTQSSRYLVKRTGEKVFLECVQDMDHENMFWYRQDPGLGLRLIYFSYDVKMKEKGDIPEGYSVSREKKERFSLILESASTNQTSMYLCASSANRDRQFFGPGTRLTVL.

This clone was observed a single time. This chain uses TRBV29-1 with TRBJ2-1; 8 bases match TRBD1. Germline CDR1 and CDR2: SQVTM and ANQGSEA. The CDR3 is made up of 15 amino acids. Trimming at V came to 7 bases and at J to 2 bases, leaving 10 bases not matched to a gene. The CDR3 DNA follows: TGCAGCGCTTACCAGGGGGCGTCTGCCTACAATGAGCAGTTCTTC. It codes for CSAYQGASAYNEQFF.